One sample yielded the 18 T cell receptor beta chains listed below, sequenced in a study of liver allograft versus peripheral blood T cells. Study information: Transplanted livers and recipients' peripheral blood had their T cell receptor repertoires compared.

TCRdb re-derived calls from the reads in MiXCR, one entry per CDR3 protein. The sample has 2,500 to 3,500 distinct CDR3 sequences, 16% seen once. The receptors shown here come from a human patient who had a liver transplant. Some T cells may possibly be graft donor cells.

This clonotype is medium-sized in the sample. The chain is built from TRBV20-1 and TRBJ2-1; TRBD2 aligns across 8 bases. This CDR3 contains 14 residues. V lost 3 bases, J lost 4 bases, and 5 bases stayed unmatched. Germline values: CDR1 DFQATT, CDR2 SNEGSKA (reference sequence). The CDR3, as DNA: TGCAGTGCTAGTAGCGGGGAAATTTACAATGAGCAGTTCTTC. It encodes CSASSGEIYNEQFF.

This clonotype is categorized as medium-sized. V usage is TRBV20-1 and J usage is TRBJ2-6; D uncertain. V was trimmed by 6 bases and J by 3 bases, leaving 9 bases between them. The V gene's germline CDR1 is DFQATT and CDR2 SNEGSKA (reference sequence). This CDR3 comprises 13 residues. CDR3 sequence reads: CSATPDGANVLTF. The CDR3, as DNA: TGCAGTGCCACCCCGGATGGGGCCAACGTCCTGACTTTC.

J is TRBJ2-7 and V is TRBV11-2; 9 bases are a match to TRBD1. In germline, CDR1 is SGHAT, CDR2 FQNNGV. J lost 5 bases, V lost 4 bases, and 12 bases had no gene match. CDR3 length equals 16 residues. The CDR3 DNA is TGTGCCAGCAGCTCGGGACAGGGCCCATGGTCCGACGAGCAGTACTTC. It codes for CASSSGQGPWSDEQYF.

The chain combines TRBV20-1 with TRBJ2-3, with TRBD2 matching over 8 bases. J was trimmed by 4 bases and V by 3 bases; bases with no gene match: 0. Germline V lookup: CDR1 DFQATT, CDR2 SNEGSKA (reference sequence). The CDR3 has 12 residues. The CDR3 protein is CSASGRADTQYF. The CDR3 DNA reads TGCAGTGCTAGCGGGAGGGCAGATACGCAGTATTTT.

By frequency in the sample, this clonotype is medium-sized. The chain's CDR3 is CASSQEARGSEQYF. DNA of the CDR3: TGTGCCAGCAGCCAAGAAGCCAGGGGAAGCGAGCAGTACTTC. The rearrangement links TRBV14 to TRBJ2-7; D is perhaps TRBD1 (6 bases). The CDR3 length is 14 residues. Germline V gives CDR1 SGHDN, CDR2 FVKESK. V was clipped by 0 bases and J by 6 bases, with 12 bases between them.

Judged by abundance, this clonotype is large. V is TRBV27 and J is TRBJ2-2, with 12 bases identical to TRBD2. V was pared by 5 bases and J by 4 bases, with 2 bases of the junction left unmatched. The V gene's germline CDR1 is MNHEY and CDR2 SMNVEV (reference sequence). This CDR3 is 15 amino acids long. The CDR3 nucleotides read TGTGCCAGCAGTCCGGGACTAGCGGGCACCGGGGAGCTGTTTTTT. Translated: CASSPGLAGTGELFF.

The chain carries TRBV20-1 and TRBJ1-1; no clear D. Germline CDR1 and CDR2: DFQATT and SNEGSKA (reference sequence). The CDR3 runs to 13 residues. Trimming stripped 0 bases from V and 5 bases from J, with 10 bases between. CDR3 nucleotide sequence: TGCAGTGCTAGAGAGCCATTAGGGACTGAAGCTTTCTTT. Amino acid sequence: CSAREPLGTEAFF.

This clonotype is labeled as large. The genes are TRBV6-1 and TRBJ1-3; D call uncertain. CDR3 length: 13 residues. The germline V and J ends were trimmed by 1 base and 3 bases, with 4 bases remaining between them. Germline CDR1 reads MNHNS; CDR2 reads SASEGT. The CDR3 sequence: CASSEVGGNTIYF. CDR3 DNA: TGTGCCAGCAGTGAAGTCGGTGGAAACACCATATATTTT.

This clonotype counts as medium-sized. V and J are TRBV12-3 or TRBV12-4 and TRBJ2-1; TRBD2 agrees at 8 bases. V lost 6 bases to trimming and J lost 5 bases; unmatched junction nucleotides: 9. The CDR3 totals 15 residues. The CDR3 nucleotides are TGTGCCAGCAGATCCGAGCGGGGGAGCAACAATGAGCAGTTCTTC. Its protein is CASRSERGSNNEQFF.

By sample share, this clonotype is medium-sized. The chain combines TRBV19 with TRBJ2-1, with 7 nucleotides matching TRBD1. The V segment lost 10 bases and the J segment 8 bases; nucleotides outside the gene matches: 14. Per germline, CDR1 LNHDA and CDR2 SQIVND (reference sequence). The CDR3 consists of 14 residues. The CDR3 region has the DNA TGTGCCACTTTACCAGGGGGTCCCTCGGATGAGCAGTTCTTC. Translating gives CATLPGGPSDEQFF.

The chain couples TRBV18 to TRBJ1-2, with 10 bases aligning to TRBD1. The CDR3 runs 14 residues. Germline trimming cut 5 bases from V and 5 bases from J; bases unmatched to any gene: 5. Germline V lookup: CDR1 KGHSH, CDR2 LQKENI. Here the CDR3 reads CASSTGTGEYGYTF. The CDR3 DNA reads TGTGCCAGCTCAACCGGGACAGGGGAATATGGCTACACCTTC.

In this sample, this clonotype turned up a few times. The chain combines TRBV3-1 with TRBJ2-1; weak D call: TRBD2 (6 bases). V lost 0 bases and J lost 9, with 15 bases in between. Germline CDR1 LGHDT, CDR2 YNNKEL (reference sequence). The CDR3 consists of 15 residues. CDR3 sequence (DNA): TGTGCCAGCAGCCAAGAGGGTACTAGCACGGGTGAGCAGTTCTTC. Amino acid sequence: CASSQEGTSTGEQFF.

This clonotype is medium-sized by share. J is TRBJ2-1 and V is TRBV20-1; D gene ambiguous. V lost 3 bases, J lost 12 bases, and 15 bases lay in between. CDR3 length: 12 amino acids. CDR1 DFQATT and CDR2 SNEGSKA come from the germline V gene (reference sequence). The CDR3 spells CSASVVGGAQFF. The CDR3 DNA reads as TGCAGTGCTAGTGTAGTCGGCGGTGCGCAGTTCTTC.

Concerning this clonotype itself: A read error may explain this, as a much larger clone is one base away. The V gene is TRBV7-9, the J gene TRBJ2-1, with 14 bases lining up with TRBD2. The CDR3 spans 18 residues. Germline-derived CDR1 and CDR2 are SEHNR and FQNEAQ (reference sequence). The CDR3 loop reads CVSSSDGTSGRAHNEQFF. DNA for the CDR3: TGTGTCAGCAGCTCAGACGGGACTAGCGGGAGAGCTCACAATGAGCAGTTCTTC.

This clonotype occurred a few times. The chain recombines TRBV28 with TRBJ2-5, with D possibly being TRBD2 (5 bases). Trimming cost V 2 bases and J 0 bases, with 10 bases left between them. The CDR3 has 15 residues. The germline V gene encodes CDR1 MDHEN and CDR2 SYDVKM. CDR3 bases: TGTGCCAGCAGTTTAAGCGGAGCGTACCAAGAGACCCAGTACTTC. This gives the protein CASSLSGAYQETQYF.

In its sample, this clonotype ranks as medium-sized. The chain employs TRBV19 and TRBJ2-5, with D possibly TRBD1 on 5 matching bases. This CDR3 contains 14 residues. Germline CDR1 LNHDA, CDR2 SQIVND (reference sequence). The V end lost 3 bases, the J end lost 3 bases, and 11 bases lay between the germline ends. For the CDR3, the DNA is TGTGCCAGTAGTATGGGGCGGATGGAAGAGACCCAGTACTTC. Translated: CASSMGRMEETQYF.

This clonotype showed up just a few times. The chain is built from TRBV5-6 and TRBJ2-5; 8 bases agree with TRBD1. CDR1 SGHDT and CDR2 YYEEEE come from the germline V gene. With 4 bases clipped from V and 5 bases from J, the junction kept 10 bases outside the gene matches. The CDR3 totals 15 residues. This chain's CDR3 is CASSPTGQGGETQYF. In nucleotides, the CDR3 is TGTGCCAGCAGCCCCACCGGACAGGGTGGGGAGACCCAGTACTTC.

This clonotype rates as medium-sized. The J gene is TRBJ2-7, the V gene TRBV28; TRBD2 aligns across 12 bases. This CDR3 comprises 14 residues. V gave up 3 bases and J gave up 6 bases; unmatched junction bases: 3. CDR1 and CDR2 (germline): MDHEN, SYDVKM. This chain's CDR3 is CASSLASGRGEQYF. In DNA form, the CDR3 reads TGTGCCAGCAGTTTGGCTAGCGGGAGGGGCGAGCAGTACTTC.